Sequencing of this T cell receptor (beta chain) was carried out in a study of STAT5B mutations in CD4+ large granular lymphocyte leukemia. Concerning this clone itself: What it binds is not known.

Findings of the study overall: 8/27 top patient clones versus 2/35 control clones were TRBV06-family.

This was a survey-level run. The repertoire was sequenced with immunoSEQ multiplex PCR; TCRdb's copy has only in-frame clones and lacks some. The sample carries roughly 30,000 clones, roughly 84% recorded once. V gave up 7 bases and J gave up 4 bases; unmatched junction bases: 10. The length of the CDR3 is 15 residues. CDR1 SGHDT and CDR2 YYEEEE come from the germline V gene. This TCR came from a human donor in good health. V is TRBV5-6 and J is TRBJ2-1; the match to TRBD1 covers 8 bases. Sequenced: CD4+ T cells from blood buffy coats. The CDR3 DNA follows: TGTGCCAGCGCGAGACAGGGGAATTCTTACAATGAGCAGTTCTTC. This translates into CASARQGNSYNEQFF.